The next 14 T cell receptor beta chains were all read from a single sample in a study of naive and memory T cell subsets. Both TRBC1 and TRBC2 were covered by a beta constant-region primer of two equimolar oligonucleotides. TCRdb passed the UMI-ligation and nested PCR reads through MiXCR, listing each CDR3 protein once. This table holds under 150,000 distinct CDR3 sequences, 15% to 20% found once. Sequenced sample: naive CD4+ T cells from blood. The receptors here all came from a human donor in good health.

J is TRBJ1-2 and V is TRBV20-1, with D hard to call. The CDR3 sequence is 14 residues long. V was cut by 3 bases and J by 2 bases, with 13 bases left in between. The V gene's germline CDR1 is DFQATT and CDR2 SNEGSKA (reference sequence). The CDR3 sequence is CSASGAGTNYGYTF. DNA of the CDR3: TGCAGTGCTAGTGGTGCGGGTACGAACTATGGCTACACCTTC.

V usage is TRBV29-1 and J usage is TRBJ1-2; D gene uncertain. Trimming left V 6 bases short and J 4 bases short, with 12 bases between. The CDR3 has 12 amino acids. Germline V gene lookup returns CDR1 SQVTM and CDR2 ANQGSEA. The CDR3 here is CSVRKDIYGYTF. The CDR3 DNA reads as TGCAGCGTCCGAAAAGACATCTATGGCTACACCTTC.

This chain connects TRBV7-2 to TRBJ1-5; tentative D call: TRBD1 (5 bases). The CDR3 has 12 amino acids. The germline V gene encodes CDR1 SGHTA and CDR2 FQGNSA. With 3 bases removed from V and 9 bases from J, the gap between germline ends came to 9 bases. As DNA, the CDR3 is TGTGCCAGCAGCTTGAAGGGGTCGCCCCAGCATTTT. It encodes CASSLKGSPQHF.

The rearrangement uses TRBV10-3 and TRBJ2-3, with D perhaps given as TRBD1 or TRBD2 (5 bases each). The CDR3 consists of 15 residues. The germline gives CDR1 ENHRY, CDR2 SYGVKD. V was cut by 6 bases and J by 6 bases, with 19 bases left in between. DNA of the CDR3: TGTGCCATCAGCCTGGGACCGGCCACCCGTGATACGCAGTATTTT. Its protein is CAISLGPATRDTQYF.

This clonotype was counted between two and nine times. The CDR3 DNA sequence: TGTGCCTGGAGTGTTACAGGGGGCGGTCAGCCCCAGCATTTT. The encoded protein is CAWSVTGGGQPQHF. The V gene is TRBV30, the J gene TRBJ1-5, with 9 nucleotides matching TRBD1. This CDR3 is built from 14 residues. Germline-derived CDR1 and CDR2 are GTSNPN and SVGIG (reference sequence). Trimming took 0 bases from V and 6 from J; bases not matched to a gene: 3.

In its sample, this clonotype was seen a few times. This chain links TRBV20-1 with TRBJ1-1; D unclear. CDR3 length equals 14 residues. V was shortened by 2 bases and J by 4 bases, with 14 bases between the two germline ends. CDR1 and CDR2 from the germline V gene are DFQATT and SNEGSKA (reference sequence). This chain's CDR3 is CSARRTGKGTEAFF. The DNA of the CDR3 is TGCAGTGCTAGAAGGACGGGGAAGGGCACTGAAGCTTTCTTT.

This clonotype was counted many times. The chain employs TRBV6-2 or TRBV6-3 and TRBJ2-5; TRBD2 matches 10 bases. Germline assignment: CDR1 MNHEY and CDR2 SVGEGT. The CDR3 runs 16 residues. V shed 7 bases, J shed 5 bases, and the junction held 13 bases outside the gene matches. CDR3 nucleotides: TGTGCCAGCAATGGTCGGCTAGCGGGAGTTTTGGAGACCCAGTACTTC. Residues: CASNGRLAGVLETQYF.

This clonotype has more than one count but fewer than ten. This chain joins TRBV5-6 and TRBJ2-3; either TRBD1 or TRBD2 may fit D (6 bases each). Trimming took 1 base from V and 4 from J, leaving 10 bases between them. Germline V gene data show CDR1 as SGHDT and CDR2 as YYEEEE. This CDR3 is 14 amino acids long. In DNA, the CDR3 is TGTGCCAGCAGCTTGTTACGGGGGCCAGATACGCAGTATTTT. Encoded protein: CASSLLRGPDTQYF.

The genes are TRBV5-1 and TRBJ2-1; D is undetermined. From germline, CDR1 is SGHRS and CDR2 YFSETQ. There are 15 residues in the CDR3. The V and J ends lost 0 bases and 8 bases respectively, with 15 bases between them. In DNA form, the CDR3 reads TGCGCCAGCAGCTTGGTGAGTCGGGCTTTCCATGAGCAGTTCTTC. Residues: CASSLVSRAFHEQFF.

The rearrangement links TRBV10-3 to TRBJ2-2; weak D call: TRBD1 (6 bases). CDR1 is ENHRY, CDR2 SYGVKD, per germline. The CDR3 is 14 residues long. V was trimmed by 10 bases and J by 6 bases, leaving 18 bases between them. The CDR3 DNA reads as TGTGCCACCCGGGCAGGGGCATCCTCCGGGGAGCTGTTTTTT. This gives the protein CATRAGASSGELFF.

This clonotype came up a few times. The chain links TRBV7-2 to TRBJ2-5; tentative D call: TRBD2 (6 bases). The length of the CDR3 is 12 residues. The germline V gene encodes CDR1 SGHTA and CDR2 FQGNSA. V lost 6 bases and J lost 4, with 9 bases in between. CDR3 DNA sequence: TGTGCCAGCAGAAAAGCGGGAGAGACCCAGTACTTC. Residues: CASRKAGETQYF.

This clonotype was counted a few times. The rearrangement joins TRBV10-1 to TRBJ1-1, with D possibly being TRBD1 (5 bases). The CDR3 totals 13 residues. Trimming removed 2 bases from V and 2 bases from J, with 6 bases in between. Germline V lookup: CDR1 WNHNN, CDR2 SYGVQD (reference sequence). CDR3 loop: CASSEQGNTEAFF. The CDR3 coding sequence is TGCGCCAGCAGTGAGCAGGGAAACACTGAAGCTTTCTTT.

This clonotype turned up a few times. The chain recombines TRBV20-1 with TRBJ2-3; D is possibly TRBD2 (6 bases). Germline V gives CDR1 DFQATT, CDR2 SNEGSKA (reference sequence). V dropped 3 bases and J dropped 3 bases, with 13 bases sitting between them. This CDR3 has 14 amino acids. DNA for the CDR3: TGCAGTGCTAGTCTCGGGAGTTTGACAGATACGCAGTATTTT. As protein: CSASLGSLTDTQYF.

The chain recombines TRBV10-3 with TRBJ2-1, with 14 bases that match TRBD2. Germline lookup yields CDR1 ENHRY and CDR2 SYGVKD. The junction had 6 bases not matched to a gene; V was cut back by 3 bases and J by 8 bases. The CDR3 contains 16 residues. CDR3 DNA sequence: TGTGCCATCAGTGAAGGGGGACTAGCGGGAGATTATGAGCAGTTCTTC. Translation: CAISEGGLAGDYEQFF.